One and the same sample provided the 12 T cell receptor beta chains below, sequenced in a study of neurological immune-mediated disorders (dated by TCRdb to the late 2010s). The library was prepared using 5' RACE. TCRdb lists the instrument as Illumina HiSeq 2500. TCRdb ran its own pipeline on the public reads, namely fastp trimming at Q25 and MiXCR clone calling, and kept in-frame beta chains. Rows matching on CDR3 protein sequence are summarized as one entry with the most common DNA and genes. In this sample the table shows about 79,000 distinct CDR3 sequences, 13% to 15% of which occur a single time. 6% to 7% of the sample rests with the top ten. Sequencing used PBMCs. The receptor set was obtained from a woman aged 45 to 65 in good health.

This clonotype was counted many times. This rearrangement joins TRBV7-2 to TRBJ2-1, with 10 bases aligning to TRBD2. The germline V gene has CDR1 SGHTA and CDR2 FQGNSA. The CDR3 is made up of 15 amino acids. V dropped 5 bases and J dropped 4; count of bases not matched to a gene: 5. CDR3 region: CASSNSGGSYNEQFF. CDR3 nucleotides: TGTGCCAGCAGCAATAGCGGGGGGTCTTACAATGAGCAGTTCTTC.

This clonotype was seen ten or more times. V and J are TRBV4-2 and TRBJ2-1; 7 positions match TRBD2. CDR3 size: 19 residues. The germline CDR1 and CDR2 sequences are LGHNA and YNFKEQ. J lost 5 bases, V lost 1 base, and 17 bases had no gene match. The chain's CDR3 is CASSQGPAGREHVDNEQFF. CDR3 nucleotide sequence: TGTGCCAGCAGCCAAGGCCCTGCGGGGCGGGAGCATGTCGACAATGAGCAGTTCTTC.

On this clonotype itself: This may arise from a read error, as a much more abundant clone is one base away. J is TRBJ2-5 and V is TRBV6-5; 11 bases agree with TRBD2. The CDR3 spans 14 residues. Germline V gene data show CDR1 as MNHEY and CDR2 as SVGAGI. Trimming cost V 6 bases and J 5 bases; bases outside gene matches: 5. In DNA form, the CDR3 reads TGTGCCAGCAGCAAGACTAGCGGGGCGGAGACCCAGTACTTC. It encodes CASSKTSGAETQYF.

At least ten counts were recorded for this clonotype. J is TRBJ2-7 and V is TRBV5-5; D possibly uses TRBD1 or TRBD2 (5 bases each). V lost 0 bases, J lost 1 base, and 11 bases lay in between. Germline loops: CDR1 SGHKS, CDR2 YYEKEE (reference sequence). The CDR3 extends over 15 amino acids. This CDR3 reads CASSLASGRSYEQYF. The CDR3 DNA sequence: TGTGCCAGCAGCTTGGCCTCGGGACGGTCCTACGAGCAGTACTTC.

There are many counts of this clonotype. This sequence joins TRBV29-1 and TRBJ2-1, with D possibly being TRBD2 (7 bases). Trimming took off 4 bases at V and 2 bases at J, with 15 bases between the two ends. CDR3 size: 15 residues. The germline gives CDR1 SQVTM, CDR2 ANQGSEA. The CDR3 sequence is CSVGQAGRTYNEQFF. CDR3 bases: TGCAGCGTTGGACAGGCCGGGAGGACCTACAATGAGCAGTTCTTC.

V usage is TRBV7-3 and J usage is TRBJ2-3; a possible D gene is TRBD2 (6 bases). Germline V gene lookup returns CDR1 SGHTA and CDR2 FQGTGA. CDR3 length equals 16 residues. V lost 5 bases, J lost 5 bases, and 20 bases lay in between. The CDR3 DNA reads TGTGCCAGCAGCCCTGGAGGGTCTACCGGAGTAGATACGCAGTATTTT. Its protein product is CASSPGGSTGVDTQYF.

This clonotype was recorded at least ten times. V usage is TRBV5-1 and J usage is TRBJ2-2; D is possibly TRBD1 (5 bases). The germline V gene encodes CDR1 SGHRS and CDR2 YFSETQ. The CDR3 has 16 amino acids. Trimming took off 3 bases at V and 1 base at J, with 13 bases between the two ends. The CDR3 DNA sequence: TGCGCCAGCAGCTCCCAACAGGTGATGAACACCGGGGAGCTGTTTTTT. Translation: CASSSQQVMNTGELFF.

This clonotype was seen ten or more times. V and J are TRBV6-1 and TRBJ2-7; 10 bases align to TRBD2. The CDR3 totals 14 residues. J lost 0 bases, V lost 10 bases, and 6 bases had no gene match. Germline V gene data show CDR1 as MNHNS and CDR2 as SASEGT. CDR3 bases: TGTGCCACGGGACTAGCGTTCAACTCCTACGAGCAGTACTTC. Translation: CATGLAFNSYEQYF.

This clonotype was observed at least ten times. CDR3 nucleotide sequence: TGTGCCAGCTCACCTTCGACAGGTTGGGACCACGAGCAGTACTTC. Protein sequence: CASSPSTGWDHEQYF. The J gene is TRBJ2-7, the V gene TRBV18; possible D gene TRBD1, 6 bases. CDR3 length: 15 residues. V lost 3 bases and J 5 bases, leaving 17 bases between the germline ends. CDR1 and CDR2 from the germline V gene are KGHSH and LQKENI.

This chain connects TRBV10-3 to TRBJ2-3, with unresolved D. The CDR3 is 11 residues long. Trimming removed 6 bases from V and 6 bases from J, with 7 bases in between. CDR1 and CDR2 (germline): ENHRY, SYGVKD. CDR3 region: CAIRGLDTQYF. The DNA of the CDR3 is TGTGCCATCAGAGGCCTCGATACGCAGTATTTT.

This clonotype showed up many times. V and J are TRBV11-2 and TRBJ1-3, with D maybe TRBD1 (6 bases). The germline V and J ends were trimmed by 5 bases and 2 bases, with 16 bases remaining between them. The CDR3 runs 16 residues. Germline-derived CDR1 and CDR2 are SGHAT and FQNNGV. The CDR3, as DNA: TGTGCCAGCAGCACTAAGACAGGAGAAACTGGAAACACCATATATTTT. This codes for CASSTKTGETGNTIYF.

CDR3: CASSLTTGNYGYTF. For the CDR3, the DNA is TGCGCCAGCAGCTTGACCACAGGGAACTATGGCTACACCTTC. V and J are TRBV5-1 and TRBJ1-2, with D possibly TRBD1 on 6 matching bases. The CDR3 is 14 amino acids. Germline loops: CDR1 SGHRS, CDR2 YFSETQ. The V and J ends lost 1 base and 2 bases respectively, with 9 bases between them.